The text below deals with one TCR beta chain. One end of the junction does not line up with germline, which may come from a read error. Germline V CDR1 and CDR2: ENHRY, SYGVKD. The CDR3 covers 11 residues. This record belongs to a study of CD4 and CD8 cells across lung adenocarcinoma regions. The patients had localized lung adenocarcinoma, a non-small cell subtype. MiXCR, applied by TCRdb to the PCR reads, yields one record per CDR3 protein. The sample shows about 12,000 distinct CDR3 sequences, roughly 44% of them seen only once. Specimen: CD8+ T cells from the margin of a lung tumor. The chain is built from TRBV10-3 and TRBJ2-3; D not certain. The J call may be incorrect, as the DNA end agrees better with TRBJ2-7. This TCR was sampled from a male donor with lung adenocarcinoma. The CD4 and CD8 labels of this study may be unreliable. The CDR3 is CAIRSKDTQYF. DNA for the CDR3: TGTGCGATCAGGAGCAAAGATACGCAGTACTTC.